The rows below give T cell receptor beta chains drawn from one sample of a study of blood T cell repertoires in COVID-19. The table came from immunoSEQ multiplex PCR; TCRdb's copy has only in-frame clones and leaves some out. The data contain roughly 84,000 clones, about 80% of them singletons. Input material: peripheral blood. Receptors originate from a woman in her fifties or sixties with acute or convalescent COVID-19. Each CDR3 is given with its conserved first and last residue. D genes are given only for firm matches. For some rows the clone size is stated as once, few or many, or as a class when expanded; others skip it.

j_call: TRBJ2-3
v_call: TRBV9
clone_size: -
d_call: TRBD2
cdr3_aa: CARRVGGAGGTDTQYF
cdr3_nt: TGTGCCCGCCGCGTCGGGGGGGCCGGGGGCACAGATACGCAGTATTTT

j_call: TRBJ2-3
v_call: TRBV5-1
clone_size: -
d_call: -
cdr3_aa: CASSPVSATDTQYF
cdr3_nt: TGCGCCAGCAGCCCCGTTAGCGCCACAGATACGCAGTATTTT

j_call: TRBJ2-3
v_call: TRBV3-1/TRBV3-2
clone_size: -
d_call: TRBD2
cdr3_aa: CASSQGAGGPSADTQYF
cdr3_nt: TGTGCCAGCAGCCAGGGGGCGGGGGGCCCCAGCGCAGATACGCAGTATTTT

j_call: TRBJ1-1
v_call: TRBV19
clone_size: -
d_call: -
cdr3_aa: CASSIAANTEAFF
cdr3_nt: TGTGCCAGTAGTATCGCGGCCAACACTGAAGCTTTCTTT

j_call: TRBJ1-1
v_call: TRBV18
clone_size: -
d_call: -
cdr3_aa: CASSPPGNTEAFF
cdr3_nt: TGTGCCAGCTCACCGCCCGGGAACACTGAAGCTTTCTTT

j_call: TRBJ1-2
v_call: TRBV28
clone_size: -
d_call: -
cdr3_aa: CASSPGQLLYGYTF
cdr3_nt: TGTGCCAGCAGTCCCGGACAGCTACTCTATGGCTACACCTTC

j_call: TRBJ1-2
v_call: TRBV19
clone_size: few
d_call: TRBD1
cdr3_aa: CASSKQGATYGYTF
cdr3_nt: TGTGCCAGTAGTAAACAGGGGGCGACCTATGGCTACACCTTC

j_call: TRBJ1-1
v_call: TRBV6-5
clone_size: -
d_call: -
cdr3_aa: CASRRAWDTEAFF
cdr3_nt: TGTGCCAGCAGGAGGGCGTGGGACACTGAAGCTTTCTTT

j_call: TRBJ2-1
v_call: TRBV19
clone_size: few
d_call: -
cdr3_aa: CASSRGFVSYNEQFF
cdr3_nt: TGTGCCAGTAGTCGGGGGTTCGTGTCCTACAATGAGCAGTTCTTC

j_call: TRBJ2-7
v_call: TRBV5-1
clone_size: few
d_call: -
cdr3_aa: CASSSGLLQYF
cdr3_nt: TGCGCCAGCAGCTCGGGACTTCTCCAGTACTTC

j_call: TRBJ2-3
v_call: TRBV25-1
clone_size: -
d_call: -
cdr3_aa: CASSLRGTQYF
cdr3_nt: TGTGCCAGCAGTTTGCGAGGTACGCAGTATTTT

j_call: TRBJ2-1
v_call: TRBV19
clone_size: -
d_call: TRBD2
cdr3_aa: CATKRGGLYNEQFF
cdr3_nt: TGTGCCACAAAGCGGGGGGGCCTCTATAATGAGCAGTTCTTC

j_call: TRBJ2-2
v_call: TRBV15
clone_size: -
d_call: TRBD1
cdr3_aa: CATSRAGQGSGELFF
cdr3_nt: TGTGCCACCAGCAGAGCCGGACAGGGAAGCGGGGAGCTGTTTTTT

j_call: TRBJ1-5
v_call: TRBV6-1
clone_size: -
d_call: -
cdr3_aa: CASSEGQDRNQPQHF
cdr3_nt: TGTGCCAGCAGTGAAGGGCAGGATCGCAATCAGCCCCAGCATTTT

j_call: TRBJ1-6
v_call: TRBV28
clone_size: -
d_call: -
cdr3_aa: CASRQGGNSPLHF
cdr3_nt: TGTGCCAGCAGACAGGGCGGGAATTCACCCCTCCACTTT

j_call: TRBJ2-7
v_call: TRBV9
clone_size: -
d_call: -
cdr3_aa: CASSVQGTTYEQYF
cdr3_nt: TGTGCCAGCAGCGTCCAGGGGACCACCTACGAGCAGTACTTC

j_call: TRBJ2-3
v_call: TRBV5-1
clone_size: -
d_call: TRBD1
cdr3_aa: CASSLDRDRGGADTQYF
cdr3_nt: TGCGCCAGCAGCCTCGACCGGGACAGGGGGGGTGCAGATACGCAGTATTTT

j_call: TRBJ2-3
v_call: TRBV15
clone_size: -
d_call: TRBD2
cdr3_aa: CATSRDLGSGGPVSSTDTQYF
cdr3_nt: TGTGCCACCAGCAGAGATCTTGGTAGCGGGGGTCCTGTTTCTAGCACAGATACGCAGTATTTT

j_call: TRBJ1-3
v_call: TRBV7-2
clone_size: -
d_call: TRBD1
cdr3_aa: CASSFTGAAGNTIYF
cdr3_nt: TGTGCCAGCAGCTTTACAGGGGCAGCAGGAAACACCATATATTTT

j_call: TRBJ2-2
v_call: TRBV3-1/TRBV3-2
clone_size: -
d_call: TRBD1
cdr3_aa: CASSPGSGQGAGELFF
cdr3_nt: TGTGCCAGCAGTCCAGGTAGTGGACAGGGGGCCGGGGAGCTGTTTTTT